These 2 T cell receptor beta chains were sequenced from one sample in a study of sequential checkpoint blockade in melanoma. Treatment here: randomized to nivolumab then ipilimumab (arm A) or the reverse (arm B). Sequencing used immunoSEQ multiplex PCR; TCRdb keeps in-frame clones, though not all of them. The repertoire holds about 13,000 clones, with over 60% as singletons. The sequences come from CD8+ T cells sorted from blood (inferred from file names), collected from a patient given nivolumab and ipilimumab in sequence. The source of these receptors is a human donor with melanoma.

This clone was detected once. The CDR3 here is CASSLVGTSNSPLHF. The CDR3, as DNA: TGTGCCAGCAGCTTAGTGGGGACAAGTAATTCACCCCTCCACTTT. The chain carries TRBV7-9 and TRBJ1-6, with D tentatively TRBD1 (6 bases). V was cut by 1 base and J by 6 bases, with 10 bases left in between. The germline CDR1 and CDR2 sequences are SEHNR and FQNEAQ (reference sequence). The CDR3 extends over 15 amino acids.

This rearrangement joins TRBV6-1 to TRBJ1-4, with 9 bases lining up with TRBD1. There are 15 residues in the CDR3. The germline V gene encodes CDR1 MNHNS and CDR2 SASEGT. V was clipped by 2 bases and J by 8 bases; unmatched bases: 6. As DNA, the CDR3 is TGTGCCAGCAGTGAATGGACAGGGGCAGGGGAAAAACTGTTTTTT. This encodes CASSEWTGAGEKLFF.